What follows are 28 T cell receptor beta chains derived from one specimen sequenced in a study of blood T cells in healthy people across ages. A second 7 to 11 cycle PCR used barcoded and J-beta primers. TCRdb reprocessed the 5' RACE reads via MiXCR and lists one record per CDR3 protein. Among about a million distinct CDR3 sequences listed, roughly 51% were seen once. Sequenced: blood. Every receptor here comes from a woman aged 60-75 years in good health.

V and J are TRBV20-1 and TRBJ2-7; unclear D gene. The V end lost 6 bases, the J end lost 4 bases, and 13 bases lay between the germline ends. Germline assignment: CDR1 DFQATT and CDR2 SNEGSKA (reference sequence). This CDR3 has 12 residues. The CDR3 protein is CSATPSLYEQYF. CDR3 nucleotide sequence: TGCAGTGCGACCCCCTCGTTGTACGAGCAGTACTTC.

The chain uses TRBV20-1 and TRBJ1-5; D gene uncertain. V was clipped by 2 bases and J by 4 bases, with 6 bases between them. This CDR3 contains 12 residues. The germline CDR1 and CDR2 sequences are DFQATT and SNEGSKA (reference sequence). The DNA for the CDR3 is TGCAGTGCTAGAAAGGGTAATCAGCCCCAGCATTTT. Translation gives CSARKGNQPQHF.

This clonotype was seen more than once but under ten times. This chain connects TRBV4-1 to TRBJ2-1; 11 bases are a match to TRBD2. The CDR3 contains 16 residues. V was clipped by 3 bases and J by 8 bases; unmatched bases: 9. Germline CDR1 reads MGHRA; CDR2 reads YSYEKL. CDR3 nucleotides: TGCGCCAGCAGCCACTTGACTAGCGGGGTTTTGGATGAGCAGTTCTTC. Its protein product is CASSHLTSGVLDEQFF.

CDR3 in DNA: TGCAGTGCTAGAGATTTGGAGGCCCCCTACAATGAGCAGTACTTC. Translating gives CSARDLEAPYNEQYF. This chain links TRBV20-1 with TRBJ2-7, with D possibly being TRBD2 (5 bases). Per the germline V gene, CDR1 is DFQATT and CDR2 is SNEGSKA (reference sequence). The CDR3 runs 15 residues. V was cut by 0 bases and J by 7 bases, with 19 bases left in between.

The table lists this clonotype with a few counts. This chain uses TRBV20-1 with TRBJ2-7; D may be TRBD1 or TRBD2 (5 bases each). CDR1 and CDR2 (germline): DFQATT, SNEGSKA (reference sequence). This CDR3 contains 13 residues. The V end lost 3 bases, the J end lost 3 bases, and 12 bases lay between the germline ends. CDR3 in DNA: TGCAGTGCTAGTGGGACGGCGAGCTACGAGCAGTACTTC. Amino acid sequence: CSASGTASYEQYF.

The genes are TRBV6-5 and TRBJ1-1, with D possibly matching TRBD1 (6 bases). The germline CDR1 and CDR2 sequences are MNHEY and SVGAGI. This CDR3 region has 14 residues. Trimming stripped 8 bases from V and 0 bases from J, with 13 bases between. The CDR3 nucleotides read TGTGCCAGCCGTAGACAGGCTATGAACACTGAAGCTTTCTTT. The encoded protein is CASRRQAMNTEAFF.

This clonotype appeared a few times. The chain carries TRBV25-1 and TRBJ2-3, with unresolved D. V lost 5 bases and J lost 8, with 11 bases in between. In germline, CDR1 is MGHDK, CDR2 SYGVNS. The CDR3 covers 12 residues. CDR3 sequence reads: CASSPSWATQYF. In DNA, the CDR3 is TGTGCCAGCAGTCCTTCTTGGGCTACGCAGTATTTT.

This clonotype occurred a few times. This sequence joins TRBV7-8 and TRBJ2-7, with 10 bases aligning to TRBD2. J lost 2 bases, V lost 1 base, and 2 bases had no gene match. Germline V gene lookup returns CDR1 SGHVS and CDR2 FQNEAQ. The length of the CDR3 is 15 residues. The chain's CDR3 is CASSLELAGTYEQYF. The CDR3 region has the DNA TGTGCCAGCAGCTTAGAACTAGCGGGGACCTACGAGCAGTACTTC.

There are a few counts of this clonotype. V gene TRBV4-1 combines with J gene TRBJ2-7; 8 bases agree with TRBD1. With V trimmed by 6 bases and J by 7 bases, 26 bases remained unmatched. The CDR3 covers 19 residues. The germline gives CDR1 MGHRA, CDR2 YSYEKL. The CDR3 region is CASSQSGTGATAKYNEQYF. The CDR3 bases are TGCGCCAGCAGTCAATCCGGGACAGGCGCGACCGCTAAATACAATGAGCAGTACTTC.

This chain connects TRBV29-1 to TRBJ2-1; 10 nucleotides match TRBD1. The length of the CDR3 is 15 residues. J was trimmed by 0 bases and V by 7 bases; bases with no gene match: 6. Germline lookup yields CDR1 SQVTM and CDR2 ANQGSEA. In nucleotides, the CDR3 is TGCAGCGGAAGACAGGGGGCAAGCTCCTACAATGAGCAGTTCTTC. It specifies CSGRQGASSYNEQFF.

In nucleotides, the CDR3 is TGTGCCAGCAGGCGGTTAAACAGTCGGGAGACCCAGTTCTTC. This gives the protein CASRRLNSRETQFF. V gene TRBV2 combines with J gene TRBJ2-1, with D possibly TRBD2 on 6 matching bases. CDR1 and CDR2 from the germline V gene are SNHLY and FYNNEI. The CDR3 runs 14 residues. Trimming pared 6 bases from V and 13 bases from J, leaving 22 bases between.

This clonotype was seen a single time. This chain links TRBV6-2 or TRBV6-3 with TRBJ1-2; 8 bases agree with TRBD1. The CDR3 loop spans 13 amino acids. The ends lost 7 bases at V and 3 bases at J; junction bases unmatched: 4. Germline-derived CDR1 and CDR2 are MNHEY and SVGEGT. The CDR3 bases are TGTGCCAGCACCCAGACAGGGGACTATGGCTACACCTTC. Amino acids: CASTQTGDYGYTF.

This clonotype was seen only a few times. This sequence joins TRBV7-9 and TRBJ2-7; D is perhaps TRBD2 (5 bases). V shed 4 bases and J shed 0 bases, with 16 bases lying between them. Germline V gives CDR1 SEHNR, CDR2 FQNEAQ (reference sequence). The CDR3 contains 16 residues. The CDR3 loop reads CASSSPLWEPSYEQYF. CDR3 in DNA: TGTGCCAGCAGCTCACCTTTATGGGAGCCCTCCTACGAGCAGTACTTC.

The chain recombines TRBV19 with TRBJ2-1, with 9 positions matching TRBD2. J was trimmed by 8 bases and V by 3 bases; bases with no gene match: 11. This CDR3 has 16 amino acids. In germline, CDR1 is LNHDA, CDR2 SQIVND (reference sequence). The CDR3 sequence: CASSIPFSGSGDEQFF. In DNA form, the CDR3 reads TGTGCCAGTAGTATTCCATTTAGCGGGAGCGGCGATGAGCAGTTCTTC.

V gene TRBV15 combines with J gene TRBJ2-1, with no clear D. The CDR3 is 14 amino acids. The germline V gene has CDR1 LNHNV and CDR2 YYDKDF (reference sequence). Trimming removed 6 bases at V and 6 bases at J, with 15 bases between. For the CDR3, the DNA is TGTGCCACCAGTATAGACACCGAAGTCAATGAGCAGTTCTTC. Residues: CATSIDTEVNEQFF.

This chain joins TRBV28 and TRBJ2-4; D is possibly TRBD1 (6 bases). Germline lookup yields CDR1 MDHEN and CDR2 SYDVKM. CDR3 length equals 15 residues. V lost 1 base, J lost 2 bases, and 9 bases lay in between. The CDR3 DNA sequence: TGTGCCAGCAGTTTATCCACAGGGCCCAAAAACATTCAGTACTTC. It translates to CASSLSTGPKNIQYF.

As for this clonotype: Just one base apart from a much larger clone, this may be a read error. The rearrangement uses TRBV3-1 and TRBJ1-6, with 9 bases lining up with TRBD1. This CDR3 spans 14 amino acids. From germline, CDR1 is LGHDT and CDR2 YNNKEL (reference sequence). With V trimmed by 4 bases and J by 8 bases, 3 bases remained unmatched. The CDR3 here is CASSRDRDYSPLHF. The CDR3 DNA reads TGTGCCAGCAGCCGGGACAGGGACTATTCACCCCTCCACTTT.

This clonotype was picked up a small number of times. J is TRBJ2-6 and V is TRBV12-3 or TRBV12-4; D is possibly TRBD1 (5 bases). Trimming took off 6 bases at V and 2 bases at J, with 14 bases between the two ends. The CDR3 totals 16 residues. The CDR3 sequence: CASSRPTVAGANVLTF. The CDR3 DNA is TGTGCCAGCAGCCGTCCGACAGTAGCTGGGGCCAACGTCCTGACTTTC.

This sequence joins TRBV5-1 and TRBJ2-2, with D possibly being TRBD2 (6 bases). Trimming removed 1 base from V and 5 bases from J, with 12 bases in between. Germline V gene data show CDR1 as SGHRS and CDR2 as YFSETQ. The length of the CDR3 is 15 residues. The CDR3 DNA reads TGCGCCAGCAGCTTGAGTGCGGGAAGGACCGGGGAGCTGTTTTTT. It codes for CASSLSAGRTGELFF.

There are a few counts of this clonotype. The chain has TRBV7-9 and TRBJ2-5; D may be TRBD2 (6 bases). Trimming left V 0 bases short and J 5 bases short, with 16 bases between. Germline V lookup: CDR1 SEHNR, CDR2 FQNEAQ (reference sequence). The CDR3 spans 16 residues. The CDR3 is CASSLASGGMRETQYF. CDR3 nucleotides: TGTGCCAGCAGCTTAGCTAGCGGCGGTATGCGGGAGACCCAGTACTTC.

This clonotype has just a few counts. This chain links TRBV5-1 with TRBJ2-6; D may correspond to TRBD1 or TRBD2 (5 bases each). Deletions cut 2 bases from V and 4 bases from J, with 13 bases between. Germline lookup yields CDR1 SGHRS and CDR2 YFSETQ. The CDR3 covers 16 residues. The CDR3 bases are TGCGCCAGCAGCTTCACGGGGCCGCGGGGGGCCAACGTCCTGACTTTC. Translation gives CASSFTGPRGANVLTF.

This clonotype came up a few times. The V gene is TRBV27, the J gene TRBJ2-4; perhaps TRBD2 as D (5 bases). Trimming left V 2 bases short and J 0 bases short, with 8 bases between. Looked up from germline, CDR1 is MNHEY and CDR2 is SMNVEV (reference sequence). CDR3 length: 15 residues. CDR3 bases: TGTGCCAGCAGTTTAAGAGGGTTAGCCAAAAACATTCAGTACTTC. Translated: CASSLRGLAKNIQYF.

This clonotype was detected only a few times. V is TRBV6-2 or TRBV6-3 and J is TRBJ2-5; D is unresolved. Germline CDR1 and CDR2: MNHEY and SVGEGT. CDR3 length: 15 amino acids. The V end was cut by 0 bases, the J end by 3 bases, with 11 bases between. The CDR3 DNA reads TGTGCCAGCAGTTACTCGACTCGAAGGGAAGAGACCCAGTACTTC. Protein: CASSYSTRREETQYF.

This clonotype came up a few times. The rearrangement joins TRBV4-1 to TRBJ2-7; 9 positions agree with TRBD2. V gave up 3 bases and J gave up 0 bases; unmatched junction bases: 6. Germline lookup yields CDR1 MGHRA and CDR2 YSYEKL. This CDR3 spans 16 amino acids. This CDR3 is CASSQLRLADSYEQYF. The DNA for the CDR3 is TGCGCCAGCAGCCAGCTCAGACTAGCGGACTCCTACGAGCAGTACTTC.

This chain joins TRBV10-3 and TRBJ2-1, with a tentative D call TRBD1 (5 bases). The CDR3 totals 12 residues. Trimming removed 9 bases at V and 8 bases at J, with 14 bases between. CDR1 and CDR2 (germline): ENHRY, SYGVKD. CDR3 sequence (DNA): TGTGCCATTTCCCCAAGGGGCGATGAGCAGTTCTTC. Amino acid sequence: CAISPRGDEQFF.

This rearrangement joins TRBV6-1 to TRBJ1-1; D unclear. This CDR3 comprises 12 residues. The germline V gene encodes CDR1 MNHNS and CDR2 SASEGT. V lost 8 bases and J 1 base, leaving 8 bases between the germline ends. In nucleotides, the CDR3 is TGTGCCAGCGCCGTCGGGAACACTGAAGCTTTCTTT. Amino acids: CASAVGNTEAFF.

The sample holds a few counts of this clonotype. V and J are TRBV4-1 and TRBJ2-7, with D possibly TRBD1 on 5 matching bases. V was trimmed by 5 bases and J by 0 bases, leaving 14 bases between them. Germline values: CDR1 MGHRA, CDR2 YSYEKL. This CDR3 region has 15 residues. The CDR3: CASSILADSSYEQYF. The CDR3 DNA reads TGCGCCAGCAGCATATTGGCCGACAGCTCCTACGAGCAGTACTTC.

This chain uses TRBV4-1 with TRBJ1-6, with TRBD1 matching 7 bases. Germline lookup yields CDR1 MGHRA and CDR2 YSYEKL. Trimming removed 0 bases from V and 0 bases from J; junction bases left unmatched: 14. CDR3 length: 21 amino acids. The CDR3 loop reads CASSQDPPGTVSSSYNSPLHF. The CDR3 region has the DNA TGCGCCAGCAGCCAAGATCCACCCGGGACAGTAAGCAGCTCCTATAATTCACCCCTCCACTTT.